The present TCR beta chain was sequenced within a study of beta chain features in type 1 diabetes. What was sequenced were expressed TCRB transcripts, since all of the isolated RNA had been reverse transcribed. Clones were read by immunoSEQ multiplex PCR, and TCRdb kept only the in-frame ones, dropping some. Among a few hundred thousand clones, 25% to 30% were seen once, and the ten largest hold 3.5% to 4.5%. The CDR3 is made up of 14 amino acids. V lost 5 bases and J lost 4, with 15 bases in between. Germline-derived CDR1 and CDR2 are SGHDT and YYEEEE. A few counts support this clone. The specimen sequenced was central memory CD4+ T cells from blood. The receptor comes from a man aged 25-40 years in good health. The chain joins TRBV5-6 to TRBJ1-2; D remains unclear. The CDR3 sequence: CASSPEKDLYGYTF. Written as DNA, the CDR3 is TGTGCCAGCAGTCCGGAGAAGGATCTCTATGGCTACACCTTC.